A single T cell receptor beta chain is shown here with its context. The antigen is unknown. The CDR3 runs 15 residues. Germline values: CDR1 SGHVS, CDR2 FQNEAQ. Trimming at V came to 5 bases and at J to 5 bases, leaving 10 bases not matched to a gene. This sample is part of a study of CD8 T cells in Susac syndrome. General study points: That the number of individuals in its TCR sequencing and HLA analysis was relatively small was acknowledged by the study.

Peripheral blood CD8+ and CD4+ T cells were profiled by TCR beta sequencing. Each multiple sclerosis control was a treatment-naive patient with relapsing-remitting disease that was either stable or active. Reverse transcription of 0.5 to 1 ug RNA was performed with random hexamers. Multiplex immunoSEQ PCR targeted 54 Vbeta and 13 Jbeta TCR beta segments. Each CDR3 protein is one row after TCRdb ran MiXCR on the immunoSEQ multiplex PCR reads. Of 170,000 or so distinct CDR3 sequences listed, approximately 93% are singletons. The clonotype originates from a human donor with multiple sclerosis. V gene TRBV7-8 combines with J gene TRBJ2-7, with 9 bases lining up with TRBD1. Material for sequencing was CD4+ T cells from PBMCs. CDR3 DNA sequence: TGTGCCAGCAGCCGCGCCGGGACAGGGAGGGACGAGCAGTACTTC. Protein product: CASSRAGTGRDEQYF.